These 27 T cell receptor beta chains were all obtained from the same sample, sequenced in a study of blood T cells in healthy people across ages. A sample-barcoded 5' primer and a J-beta primer mix were used in a second PCR of roughly 7 to 11 cycles. TCRdb re-called the 5' RACE reads through MiXCR, storing one row per CDR3 protein. The sample consists of approximately 730,000 distinct CDR3 sequences, about 40% of them appearing once. Sequencing used blood. Receptor source: a woman aged 60-75 years in good health.

The chain combines TRBV20-1 with TRBJ1-4; TRBD1 matches 8 bases. With 3 bases clipped from V and 0 bases from J, the junction kept 12 bases outside the gene matches. The CDR3 consists of 18 residues. CDR1 DFQATT and CDR2 SNEGSKA come from the germline V gene (reference sequence). The CDR3 spells CSARRDRTGTATNEKLFF. CDR3 bases: TGCAGTGCTAGGAGGGATCGGACAGGGACCGCAACTAATGAAAAACTGTTTTTT.

This clonotype showed up just a few times. This chain connects TRBV4-2 to TRBJ2-5; 9 nucleotides match TRBD2. The length of the CDR3 is 16 residues. From germline, CDR1 is LGHNA and CDR2 YNFKEQ. J gave up 5 bases and V 4 bases, and 11 bases lay outside the gene matches. The CDR3 sequence: CASSRVAGASQETQYF. For the CDR3, the DNA is TGTGCCAGCAGCCGAGTAGCGGGAGCATCACAGGAGACCCAGTACTTC.

V gene TRBV29-1 combines with J gene TRBJ2-1; the D gene is possibly TRBD1 (6 bases). Germline CDR1 and CDR2: SQVTM and ANQGSEA. This CDR3 has 13 amino acids. V was trimmed by 8 bases and J by 0 bases, leaving 11 bases between them. The CDR3 here is CSIGTYSYNEQFF. For the CDR3, the DNA is TGCAGCATCGGGACATACTCCTACAATGAGCAGTTCTTC.

V is TRBV20-1 and J is TRBJ2-7; D not resolved. Germline-derived CDR1 and CDR2 are DFQATT and SNEGSKA (reference sequence). The CDR3 has 11 residues. Trimming left V 4 bases short and J 0 bases short, with 4 bases between. In DNA form, the CDR3 reads TGCAGTGCTATTAGCTCCTACGAGCAGTACTTC. Protein sequence: CSAISSYEQYF.

The J gene is TRBJ2-5, the V gene TRBV3-1, with 11 bases that match TRBD2. The DNA matches TRBJ2-7 better at its end, which makes the J call doubtful. The CDR3 covers 15 residues. CDR1 is LGHDT and CDR2 is YNNKEL in the germline V gene (reference sequence). The CDR3 reads CASSRLAGGPYEQYF. CDR3 nucleotides: TGTGCCAGCAGCCGATTAGCGGGGGGGCCGTACGAGCAGTACTTC.

The V gene is TRBV7-9, the J gene TRBJ1-3; D ambiguous. The CDR3 contains 15 residues. Looked up from germline, CDR1 is SEHNR and CDR2 is FQNEAQ (reference sequence). V was cut by 5 bases and J by 0 bases, with 11 bases left in between. The CDR3 loop reads CASSPTADSGNTIYF. DNA for the CDR3: TGTGCCAGCAGCCCTACCGCAGACTCTGGAAACACCATATATTTT.

This clonotype has a handful of counts. The rearrangement uses TRBV6-5 and TRBJ2-7; TRBD1 agrees at 9 bases. Germline CDR1 is MNHEY and CDR2 is SVGAGI. J lost 3 bases, V lost 4 bases, and 7 bases had no gene match. The CDR3 has 15 amino acids. The CDR3 loop is CASSSQGQGHYEQYF. In DNA, the CDR3 is TGTGCCAGCAGTTCCCAGGGACAGGGCCACTACGAGCAGTACTTC.

This clonotype occurred many times. The J gene is TRBJ2-1, the V gene TRBV3-1; D is undetermined. Germline CDR1 reads LGHDT; CDR2 reads YNNKEL (reference sequence). This CDR3 has 12 amino acids. V was cut by 5 bases and J by 9 bases, with 11 bases left in between. The CDR3 DNA is TGTGCCAGCAGCAATCTTGGACGTGAGCAGTTCTTC. Its protein is CASSNLGREQFF.

The chain is built from TRBV3-1 and TRBJ2-7, with 9 bases lining up with TRBD1. CDR1 is LGHDT and CDR2 is YNNKEL in the germline V gene (reference sequence). V was clipped by 4 bases and J by 7 bases; unmatched bases: 5. This CDR3 region has 13 residues. The CDR3 DNA is TGTGCCAGCAGCCCAGGACAGGGGTGGGAGCAGTACTTC. Translated, it gives CASSPGQGWEQYF.

The genes are TRBV6-5 and TRBJ2-7; 10 positions agree with TRBD1. With the DNA end fitting TRBJ2-5 better, the J assignment may be wrong. CDR1 and CDR2 (germline): MNHEY, SVGAGI. CDR3 length equals 15 residues. The CDR3 loop is CASRPTGGATETQYF. The CDR3 DNA sequence: TGTGCCAGCAGACCGACAGGGGGCGCGACAGAGACCCAGTACTTC.

The rearrangement uses TRBV12-3 or TRBV12-4 and TRBJ2-3; 7 bases agree with TRBD2. J was trimmed by 4 bases and V by 6 bases; bases with no gene match: 10. The CDR3 length is 15 residues. CDR3 DNA sequence: TGTGCCAGCAGCAGACTACGGGCGGGAGCAGATACGCAGTATTTT. The encoded protein is CASSRLRAGADTQYF.

The J gene is TRBJ2-2, the V gene TRBV24-1; TRBD2 agrees at 8 bases. With 7 bases clipped from V and 3 bases from J, the junction kept 3 bases outside the gene matches. The CDR3 totals 14 residues. From germline, CDR1 is KGHDR and CDR2 SFDVKD. The CDR3 is CATRPGLDTGELFF. In nucleotides, the CDR3 is TGTGCCACCAGGCCGGGACTAGACACCGGGGAGCTGTTTTTT.

This clonotype appeared a few times. This chain uses TRBV12-3 or TRBV12-4 with TRBJ2-4; TRBD2 matches at 9 bases. V dropped 7 bases and J dropped 7; count of bases not matched to a gene: 8. The CDR3 extends over 14 amino acids. CDR3 bases: TGTGCCAGCACCTCTCCGCGGGAGGGGAACATTCAGTACTTC. This codes for CASTSPREGNIQYF.

V gene TRBV20-1 combines with J gene TRBJ2-1; 13 bases map to TRBD2. This CDR3 spans 14 amino acids. CDR1 is DFQATT and CDR2 is SNEGSKA in the germline V gene (reference sequence). J gave up 8 bases and V 5 bases, and 6 bases lay outside the gene matches. The DNA of the CDR3 is TGCAGTGCTCAGACTAGCGGGAGGACCGATGAGCAGTTCTTC. It is translated as CSAQTSGRTDEQFF.

This chain joins TRBV20-1 and TRBJ1-1, with D tentatively TRBD1 (5 bases). Germline-derived CDR1 and CDR2 are DFQATT and SNEGSKA (reference sequence). CDR3 length: 14 amino acids. V was pared by 5 bases and J by 0 bases, with 13 bases between. CDR3 DNA sequence: TGCAGTGCTCCCACGGGGGGACTGAACACTGAAGCTTTCTTT. Its protein product is CSAPTGGLNTEAFF.

The genes are TRBV20-1 and TRBJ1-6; D possibly corresponds to TRBD1 (6 bases). Per germline, CDR1 DFQATT and CDR2 SNEGSKA (reference sequence). Trimming left V 6 bases short and J 6 bases short, with 18 bases between. The CDR3 covers 15 residues. Written as DNA, the CDR3 is TGCAGTGCGGGGAGGGTTGACAGGACTAATTCACCCCTCCACTTT. Residues: CSAGRVDRTNSPLHF.

Only a few counts were recorded for this clonotype. V usage is TRBV20-1 and J usage is TRBJ2-7, with TRBD2 matching over 9 bases. This CDR3 comprises 16 residues. J gave up 1 base and V 4 bases, and 11 bases lay outside the gene matches. In germline, CDR1 is DFQATT, CDR2 SNEGSKA (reference sequence). The CDR3: CSAMGTALAGSYEQYF. The CDR3, as DNA: TGCAGTGCTATGGGTACCGCGCTAGCGGGATCCTACGAGCAGTACTTC.

This clonotype has just a few counts. This CDR3 reads CASSLDSSSSYNEQFF. CDR3 sequence (DNA): TGTGCCAGCAGCTTAGACAGTTCGAGCTCCTACAATGAGCAGTTCTTC. The rearrangement links TRBV11-2 to TRBJ2-1; D is unclear. CDR1 SGHAT and CDR2 FQNNGV come from the germline V gene. Trimming removed 0 bases at V and 0 bases at J, with 9 bases between. The CDR3 has 16 residues.

This chain uses TRBV6-6 with TRBJ2-7; D is uncertain. Trimming pared 6 bases from V and 3 bases from J, leaving 18 bases between. The CDR3 is 15 residues long. The germline CDR1 and CDR2 sequences are MNHNY and SVGAGI (reference sequence). The chain's CDR3 is CASSLDLESSYEQYF. CDR3 DNA sequence: TGTGCCAGCAGCCTGGACCTGGAATCAAGCTACGAGCAGTACTTC.

The chain is built from TRBV11-2 and TRBJ2-3, with 10 bases matching TRBD1. Trimming at V came to 5 bases and at J to 6 bases, leaving 8 bases not matched to a gene. From germline, CDR1 is SGHAT and CDR2 FQNNGV. The CDR3 is 15 residues long. The CDR3: CASSDRDRGHDTQYF. In nucleotides, the CDR3 is TGTGCCAGCAGCGACCGGGACAGGGGTCATGATACGCAGTATTTT.

This clonotype was picked up many times. The rearrangement links TRBV7-2 to TRBJ2-7; 10 bases align to TRBD1. The V gene's germline CDR1 is SGHTA and CDR2 FQGNSA. The CDR3 has 13 residues. V lost 6 bases, J lost 5 bases, and 4 bases stayed unmatched. The CDR3 loop is CASSPGQGNEQYF. Here the CDR3 DNA reads TGTGCCAGCAGTCCGGGACAGGGGAACGAGCAGTACTTC.

This rearrangement joins TRBV7-9 to TRBJ1-6; the match to TRBD1 covers 7 bases. The V gene's germline CDR1 is SEHNR and CDR2 FQNEAQ (reference sequence). This CDR3 is built from 13 residues. Trimming at V came to 5 bases and at J to 10 bases, leaving 5 bases not matched to a gene. The CDR3 reads CASSNTGASPLHF. CDR3 DNA sequence: TGTGCCAGCAGCAATACAGGGGCCTCACCCCTCCACTTT.

The chain combines TRBV20-1 with TRBJ2-7, with 7 nucleotides matching TRBD2. CDR3 length: 14 amino acids. Germline V gene lookup returns CDR1 DFQATT and CDR2 SNEGSKA (reference sequence). The trim removed 1 base at V and 2 bases at J, leaving 5 bases unmatched. The CDR3 bases are TGCAGTGCTAGAGGCAGGACTAGTACCTACGAGCAGTACTTC. It is translated as CSARGRTSTYEQYF.

This clonotype was counted a few times. The rearrangement uses TRBV4-1 and TRBJ1-5; 8 bases fit TRBD1. Germline lookup yields CDR1 MGHRA and CDR2 YSYEKL. This CDR3 spans 15 amino acids. The V segment lost 0 bases and the J segment 7 bases; nucleotides outside the gene matches: 5. As DNA, the CDR3 is TGCGCCAGCAGCCAAGAGGGCAGGGGGCTCCAGCCCCAGCATTTT. It yields the protein CASSQEGRGLQPQHF.

With regard to this clonotype: This may arise from a read error, as a much more abundant clone is one base away. In nucleotides, the CDR3 is TGTGCCGGCAGCCCTGGGGCCAACGTCCTGACTTTC. Translating gives CAGSPGANVLTF. The chain carries TRBV7-9 and TRBJ2-6; D is undetermined. The CDR3 spans 12 residues. Germline V gives CDR1 SEHNR, CDR2 FQNEAQ (reference sequence). The entire variable domain, with the rest obtained from reference TRBV7-9 and TRBJ2-6, is as follows: DTGVSQNPRHKITKRGQNVTFRCDPISEHNRLYWYRQTLGQGPEFLTYFQNEAQLEKSRLLSDRFSAERPKGSFSTLEIQRTEQGDSAMYLCAGSPGANVLTFGAGSRLTVL.

V usage is TRBV7-9 and J usage is TRBJ2-5, with 7 bases aligning to TRBD1. The CDR3 spans 17 residues. Losses at the gene ends were 5 bases for V and 11 bases for J; bases not matched to a gene: 23. The V gene's germline CDR1 is SEHNR and CDR2 FQNEAQ (reference sequence). The CDR3 DNA sequence: TGTGCCAGCAGCCAGAACAGGGGCCGCTCAAGGGTTGATGAGCAGTACTTC. Amino acids: CASSQNRGRSRVDEQYF.

This clonotype was seen only a few times. The V call is TRBV27, the J call TRBJ2-3; weak D call: TRBD1 (5 bases). V dropped 3 bases and J dropped 0 bases, with 19 bases sitting between them. The CDR3 extends over 18 amino acids. The V gene's germline CDR1 is MNHEY and CDR2 SMNVEV (reference sequence). CDR3 protein: CASSFIDRRQFSTDTQYF. The CDR3 region has the DNA TGTGCCAGCAGTTTTATCGACAGACGCCAGTTTAGCACAGATACGCAGTATTTT.